The present entry profiles one TCR beta chain with its context. Trimming at V came to 5 bases and at J to 5 bases, leaving 10 bases not matched to a gene. The CDR3 is made up of 17 amino acids. Germline values: CDR1 MNHEY, CDR2 SMNVEV (reference sequence). Arm-PCR of CDR3 regions and iRepertoire HTBI primers were the basis on which TCR beta libraries were built. One entry per CDR3 protein, called by TCRdb with MiXCR from the multiplex PCR reads. The sample records roughly 440,000 distinct CDR3 sequences, approximately 16% being singletons. These data come from a study of regulatory T cells in long-lasting Graves disease. The time point is: newly diagnosed GD, antithyroid drugs for less than 3 months. Researchers made the TCR library from RNA that was extracted from PBMCs. These data were also filed under a second study, of T cells in Graves' hyperthyroidism and ophthalmopathy. Per that paper: Carried out on the TCR CDR3, a first-round RT-PCR used the HTBI primer set.

Source: peripheral blood mononuclear cells (PBMCs), taken at new diagnosis, from a patient treated with antithyroid drugs. This clonotype was obtained from a young woman with Graves disease. The chain carries TRBV27 and TRBJ1-5; 12 bases map to TRBD1. CDR3: CASSQGQGAKRDQPQHF. Here the CDR3 DNA reads TGTGCCAGCAGTCAGGGACAGGGGGCGAAGAGAGATCAGCCCCAGCATTTT.